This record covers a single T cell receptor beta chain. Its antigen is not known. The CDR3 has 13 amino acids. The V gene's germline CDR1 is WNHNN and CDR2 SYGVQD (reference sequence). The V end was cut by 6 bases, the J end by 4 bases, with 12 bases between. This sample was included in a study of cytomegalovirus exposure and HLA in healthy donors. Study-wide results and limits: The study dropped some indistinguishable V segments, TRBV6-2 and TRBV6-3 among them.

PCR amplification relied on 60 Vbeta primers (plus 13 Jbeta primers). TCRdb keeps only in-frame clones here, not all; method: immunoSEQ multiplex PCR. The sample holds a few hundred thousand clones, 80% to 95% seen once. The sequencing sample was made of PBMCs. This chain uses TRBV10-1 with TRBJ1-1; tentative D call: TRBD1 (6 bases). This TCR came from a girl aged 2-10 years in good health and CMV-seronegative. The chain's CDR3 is CASSSQGSTEAFF. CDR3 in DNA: TGCGCCAGCAGCTCTCAGGGGAGCACTGAAGCTTTCTTT.